This TCR beta chain was captured by sequencing in a study of blood T cell repertoires in COVID-19. Here immunoSEQ multiplex PCR was the method, and the copy in TCRdb shows in-frame clones only, minus some. The sample contains 170,000 or so clones, 84% of which appear only once. Per the germline V gene, CDR1 is SGHNT and CDR2 is YYREEE (reference sequence). The CDR3 is 15 residues long. V lost 1 base, J lost 4 bases, and 2 bases stayed unmatched. The source is a man aged 18 to 35 with active or convalescent COVID-19. Sequenced input: peripheral blood. The genes are TRBV5-4 and TRBJ2-3; 11 positions match TRBD2. The CDR3 bases are TGTGCCAGCAGCTTGACTAGCGGGAGTTCAGATACGCAGTATTTT. Protein product: CASSLTSGSSDTQYF.